This T cell receptor (beta chain) was sequenced in a study of T cells in narcolepsy. This CDR3 region has 13 residues. V was trimmed by 3 bases and J by 6 bases, leaving 9 bases between them. Germline CDR1 is SEHNR and CDR2 is FQNEAQ (reference sequence). This clone was seen a few times. Profiled with immunoSEQ multiplex PCR; TCRdb holds only in-frame clones, not every one. Among about 34,000 clones listed, around 78% were seen once. Source material: CD45RA- memory CD4+ T cells from PBMCs. The clonotype comes from a human donor with narcolepsy. The chain uses TRBV7-9 and TRBJ1-5, with a possible D match to TRBD1 (5 bases). CDR3 region: CASSFRESQPQHF. For the CDR3, the DNA is TGTGCCAGCAGCTTCAGGGAGAGTCAGCCCCAGCATTTT.